A single T cell receptor beta chain is shown here with its context. The antigen is unknown. V gave up 4 bases and J gave up 5 bases, with 8 bases separating them. Germline loops: CDR1 LGHDT, CDR2 YNNKEL (reference sequence). This CDR3 region has 13 residues. The data derive from a study of T cell responses to AZD1222 COVID-19 vaccine. Sequencing used immunoSEQ multiplex PCR; TCRdb keeps in-frame clones, though not all of them. The sample carries 140,000 to 150,000 clones, 90% to 95% recorded once. Whole-study findings and limits: Donors were chiefly white British, with a greater number of females, and clonal diversity was perhaps underestimated. At 160-218 and 743-854, vaccine-associated CD4 TCRs were dominant, and they spanned spike. A reported finding is that nearly half of spike-specific TCRs target unmutated variant regions.

The sequence was collected from an adult who had recovered from COVID-19. This rearrangement joins TRBV3-1 (or the pseudogene TRBV3-2) to TRBJ2-2, with a weak D call TRBD2 (6 bases). This sample comprised peripheral blood, obtained after recovery from COVID-19. CDR3 protein: CASSRGLTGELFF. Written as DNA, the CDR3 is TGTGCCAGCAGCCGCGGACTAACCGGGGAGCTGTTTTTT.